This TCR beta chain was identified during a study of blood T cells in healthy people across ages. Findings of the study overall: CMV status of donors was unknown, possibly confounding expanded clonotype changes. Unsorted PBMC material precluded a definitive naive versus antigen-experienced comparison. Observed TCR beta diversity per million T cells went down as age went up. This fall followed a roughly linear course with age.

A second PCR of about 7 to 12 cycles used a sample-barcoded 5' primer and a J-beta primer mix. TCRdb fed the 5' RACE reads into MiXCR, producing one record per CDR3 protein. The repertoire holds hundreds of thousands of distinct CDR3 sequences, with over 40% as singletons. The germline gives CDR1 SGHRS, CDR2 YFSETQ. V gave up 2 bases and J gave up 6 bases; unmatched junction bases: 8. The CDR3 extends over 16 amino acids. As concerns this clonotype: Antigen specificity is unknown.

The clonotype originates from a man older than 75 in good health. Sequencing input: blood. The V gene is TRBV5-1, the J gene TRBJ2-2; TRBD1 matches at 9 bases. CDR3 loop: CASSFGTGNYPGELFF. The CDR3 nucleotides are TGCGCCAGCAGCTTCGGGACAGGGAATTACCCCGGGGAGCTGTTTTTT.